One sample yielded the 11 T cell receptor beta chains listed below, sequenced in a study of T cells in Graves' hyperthyroidism and ophthalmopathy. Amplification of TCR beta CDR3 regions used RNA as the template. TCR CDR3 underwent first-round RT-PCR with the HTBI primer set. TCRdb reanalysed the multiplex PCR reads using MiXCR and keeps one entry per CDR3 protein. Found here are about 530,000 distinct CDR3 sequences, about 15% of them singletons; the top ten hold approximately 15%. The source material was blood. These TCRs come from a woman aged 18-29 years with Graves' ophthalmopathy.

This clonotype turned up a few times. The V gene is TRBV20-1, the J gene TRBJ2-3; D gene unclear. The CDR3 sequence is 15 residues long. Deletions cut 0 bases from V and 1 base from J, with 11 bases between. CDR1 DFQATT and CDR2 SNEGSKA come from the germline V gene (reference sequence). The CDR3 DNA is TGCAGTGCTAGAGATACGATGAAGGGCACAGATACGCAGTATTTT. Translated, it gives CSARDTMKGTDTQYF.

This clonotype was observed a handful of times. This sequence joins TRBV6-1 and TRBJ2-7, with D perhaps TRBD1 or TRBD2 (5 bases each). V lost 8 bases and J 3 bases, leaving 11 bases between the germline ends. Germline CDR1 is MNHNS and CDR2 is SASEGT. The CDR3 is 12 amino acids. CDR3 sequence: CASWDGFYEQYF. The DNA of the CDR3 is TGTGCCAGCTGGGACGGCTTCTACGAGCAGTACTTC.

In its sample, this clonotype was seen a few times. The chain uses TRBV10-1 and TRBJ1-4, with a tentative D call TRBD1 (6 bases). Between the trimmed V and J ends, which lost 6 bases and 1 base, there was a span of 9 bases. The CDR3 is 14 residues long. In germline, CDR1 is WNHNN, CDR2 SYGVQD (reference sequence). The CDR3 is CASRLQGTNEKLFF. The CDR3 nucleotides read TGCGCCAGCAGGTTACAGGGAACTAATGAAAAACTGTTTTTT.

This clonotype was observed at least ten times. The chain joins TRBV20-1 to TRBJ2-2; maybe TRBD1 (5 bases). The V gene's germline CDR1 is DFQATT and CDR2 SNEGSKA (reference sequence). CDR3 length equals 15 residues. V lost 4 bases and J 4 bases, leaving 16 bases between the germline ends. For the CDR3, the DNA is TGCAGTGCTAAGACAGAGTCGGTAGGCACCGGGGAGCTGTTTTTT. It is translated as CSAKTESVGTGELFF.

This clonotype has more than one count but fewer than ten. The chain links TRBV10-2 to TRBJ2-3; no clear D gene. Germline CDR1 is WSHSY and CDR2 is SAAADI. Deletions cut 7 bases from V and 4 bases from J, with 9 bases between. This CDR3 has 12 residues. The DNA of the CDR3 is TGCGCCAGCACGTCTTTGGCAGATACGCAGTATTTT. Translating it yields CASTSLADTQYF.

The sample holds many counts of this clonotype. CDR3 in amino acids: CASSPQDRDGETQYF. The CDR3 DNA reads TGTGCCAGCTCACCCCAGGACCGGGACGGCGAGACCCAGTACTTC. The V gene is TRBV18, the J gene TRBJ2-5; D might be TRBD1 or TRBD2, each matching 5 bases. Trimming removed 3 bases from V and 5 bases from J, with 16 bases in between. CDR3 length: 15 residues. CDR1 is KGHSH, CDR2 LQKENI, per germline.

This clonotype was recorded many times. The V gene is TRBV20-1, the J gene TRBJ2-7; TRBD2 agrees at 11 bases. V was clipped by 5 bases and J by 6 bases; unmatched bases: 15. This CDR3 is 16 amino acids long. Per germline, CDR1 DFQATT and CDR2 SNEGSKA (reference sequence). The DNA of the CDR3 is TGCAGTGCTTCCCGGATATATCTAGCGGGAGGTCGCGAGCAGTACTTC. Protein product: CSASRIYLAGGREQYF.

This clonotype was seen repeatedly, ten times or more. The chain joins TRBV29-1 to TRBJ2-3, with TRBD1 identical over 9 bases. From germline, CDR1 is SQVTM and CDR2 ANQGSEA. The CDR3 is made up of 15 amino acids. Unmatched junction bases numbered 10, after V lost 5 bases and J lost 4 bases. The CDR3 DNA is TGCAGCGTTTTAAGATGGGGACAGGGCTCAGATACGCAGTATTTT. Translation: CSVLRWGQGSDTQYF.

This clonotype turned up a few times. This sequence joins TRBV11-3 and TRBJ2-1; 12 nucleotides line up with TRBD2. V lost 4 bases to trimming and J lost 10 bases; unmatched junction nucleotides: 8. The V gene's germline CDR1 is SGHNT and CDR2 YENEEA. The length of the CDR3 is 15 residues. DNA of the CDR3: TGTGCCAGCAGCTCCCGGTCTAGCGGGGGGGGGGAGCAGTTCTTC. It is translated as CASSSRSSGGGEQFF.

This clonotype showed up many times. The V gene is TRBV13, the J gene TRBJ2-7, with TRBD2 matching 7 bases. Losses at the gene ends were 2 bases for V and 3 bases for J; bases not matched to a gene: 19. The CDR3 contains 19 residues. Germline V gene sequence: CDR1 PRHDT, CDR2 FYEKMQ (reference sequence). CDR3 coding DNA: TGTGCCAGCAGCTTAAAATTTGGCCGCGGGGGTGGTTGGAGCTACGAGCAGTACTTC. This sequence encodes CASSLKFGRGGGWSYEQYF.

The table lists this clonotype with a few counts. The CDR3 coding sequence is TGTGCCAGCAGCGCGCATCTTGAACACGCGAACACCGGGGAGCTGTTTTTT. Translation gives CASSAHLEHANTGELFF. V gene TRBV9 combines with J gene TRBJ2-2; D gene ambiguous. The V gene's germline CDR1 is SGDLS and CDR2 YYNGEE. The CDR3 is 17 amino acids. The ends were cut back, 3 bases at V and 0 bases at J, with 15 bases in the middle.